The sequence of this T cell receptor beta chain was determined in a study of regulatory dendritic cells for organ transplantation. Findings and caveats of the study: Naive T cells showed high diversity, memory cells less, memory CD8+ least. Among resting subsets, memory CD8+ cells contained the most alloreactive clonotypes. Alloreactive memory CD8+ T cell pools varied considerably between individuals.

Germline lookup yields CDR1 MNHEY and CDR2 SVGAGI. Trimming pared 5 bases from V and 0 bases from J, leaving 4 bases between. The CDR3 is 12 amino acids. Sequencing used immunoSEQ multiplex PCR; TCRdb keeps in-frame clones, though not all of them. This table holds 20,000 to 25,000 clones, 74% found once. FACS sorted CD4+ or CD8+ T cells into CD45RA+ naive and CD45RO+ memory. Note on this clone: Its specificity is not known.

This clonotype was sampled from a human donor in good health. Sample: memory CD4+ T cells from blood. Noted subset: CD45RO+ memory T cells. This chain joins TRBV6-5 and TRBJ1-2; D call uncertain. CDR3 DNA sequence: TGTGCCAGCAGTCCAACTAACTATGGCTACACCTTC. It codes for CASSPTNYGYTF.